A selection of T cell receptor beta chains follows, all from one sample in a study of blood T cell repertoires in COVID-19. Only in-frame clones appear in the TCRdb table, and some are missing; sequencing was by immunoSEQ multiplex PCR. The table includes over 200,000 clones, around 88% detected once. The sample comprised peripheral blood. Every receptor here comes from a woman between 25 and 40 years old who had recovered from COVID-19. Both conserved end residues are part of each CDR3. A D gene is named only where the DNA matches it firmly. Expanded clones are given a class, and other clones once, few, many or no size at all.

TGTGCCAGCAGACAGGTGTTTTGGCCGAAAGGCGCCTCCAGACCCTACGAGCAGTACTTC,CASRQVFWPKGASRPYEQYF,-,TRBV21-1,TRBJ2-7,-
TGTGCCAGCAGCTCAAGACACCGGGGGGGATACTACGAGCAGTACTTC,CASSSRHRGGYYEQYF,-,TRBV11-2,TRBJ2-7,TRBD2
TGTGCCAGCAGCCGGGTAAAGGATGAGCAGTTCTTC,CASSRVKDEQFF,-,TRBV11-2,TRBJ2-1,-
TGTGCCAGCAGCGTAGATGGAGGTCCTAGGTTTGGAGCTTTCTTT,CASSVDGGPRFGAFF,-,TRBV9,TRBJ1-1,-
TGTGCCAGCAGCGTGCGACAGGGTTTTTTTGAAAAACTGTTTTTT,CASSVRQGFFEKLFF,-,TRBV21-1,TRBJ1-4,-
TGTGCCAGCAGTGAAGGCAGGGGGCGGCTTGGCTACACCTTC,CASSEGRGRLGYTF,once,TRBV2,TRBJ1-2,TRBD1
TGTGCCAGCCAATATACGGACAGGGGAGTACCCCTCCACTTT,CASQYTDRGVPLHF,-,TRBV19,TRBJ1-6,TRBD1
TGTGCCAGCAGCCAAGGTCGACAGGGGTTCAACAATCAGCCCCAGCATTTT,CASSQGRQGFNNQPQHF,few,TRBV3-1/TRBV3-2,TRBJ1-5,TRBD1
TGTGCCAGCAGCGGGGACAGCTACGAGCAGTACTTC,CASSGDSYEQYF,-,TRBV13,TRBJ2-7,TRBD1
TGTGCCAGCAGCCTCGGACAATTCAAAAACATTCAGTACTTC,CASSLGQFKNIQYF,-,TRBV6-2/TRBV6-3,TRBJ2-4,-
TGTGCCACCAGTGCGGCAGGACAGGGGACCCAAGAGACCCAGTACTTC,CATSAAGQGTQETQYF,-,TRBV24-1,TRBJ2-5,TRBD1
TGCGCCAGCAGCTTAGGGGGGACAGGGGACAACGAGCAGTACTTC,CASSLGGTGDNEQYF,-,TRBV5-1,TRBJ2-7,TRBD1
TGTGCCATCAGTGAGTCCAGCTCCTACAATGAGCAGTTCTTC,CAISESSSYNEQFF,-,TRBV10-3,TRBJ2-1,-
TGTGCCAGCAGTTACACCCACAGGGGGCTGTACACTGAAGCTTTCTTT,CASSYTHRGLYTEAFF,-,TRBV6-2/TRBV6-3,TRBJ1-1,TRBD1
TGCGCCAGCAGCCAAGGAACAGCGGGGGGGCCCGCAGATACGCAGTATTTT,CASSQGTAGGPADTQYF,-,TRBV4-1,TRBJ2-3,TRBD2
TGTGCCAGCAGTGCGCGAGGGGGATCCTATAATTCACCCCTCCACTTT,CASSARGGSYNSPLHF,-,TRBV2,TRBJ1-6,-
TGCAGCGTTGAGTATGTAATAGGGACAGGGGGAGTTACCCTCAGGGAGACCCAGTACTTC,CSVEYVIGTGGVTLRETQYF,-,TRBV29-1,TRBJ2-5,TRBD1
TGTGCCAGCAGCTCCGCGGGCGGGGGCCAGGTAACGCAGTTCTTC,CASSSAGGGQVTQFF,few,TRBV11-3,TRBJ2-1,-
TGTGCCAGCAGCTACGACCCGAGCGGCTTTGGAAACACCATATATTTT,CASSYDPSGFGNTIYF,once,TRBV5-4,TRBJ1-3,-
TGTGCCAGCAGCACGGAGACTCTGGACATTCAGTACTTC,CASSTETLDIQYF,-,TRBV5-4,TRBJ2-4,-
TGTGCCAGTAGTTTAGCTATTGCTAGCACAGATACGCAGTATTTT,CASSLAIASTDTQYF,-,TRBV19,TRBJ2-3,-
TGTGCCAGCGCCCAAAAACCCGGGGTGAAGAACAATGAGCAGTTCTTC,CASAQKPGVKNNEQFF,-,TRBV7-9,TRBJ2-1,-
TGTGCCAGCAGCTCCGGGACTAGCGGGGGGAGGGAGCAGTACTTC,CASSSGTSGGREQYF,-,TRBV6-5,TRBJ2-7,TRBD2
TGCGCCAGCAGCGCAGGACAGAATCAGCCCCAGCATTTT,CASSAGQNQPQHF,-,TRBV5-1,TRBJ1-5,-
TGTGCCAGCAGCCAAGAGGGTACGGGGGGAGAGACCCAGTACTTC,CASSQEGTGGETQYF,-,TRBV3-1/TRBV3-2,TRBJ2-5,TRBD2
TGTGCCAGCAGCGTGGCCCCTAACACCGGGGAGCTGTTTTTT,CASSVAPNTGELFF,-,TRBV9,TRBJ2-2,-
TGTGCTAGTGGACAGGGTCCCTCTGGGGCCAACGTCCTGACTTTC,CASGQGPSGANVLTF,-,TRBV12-5,TRBJ2-6,-
TGTGCCAGCGGTAGCGGGGGGGACACAGATACGCAGTATTTT,CASGSGGDTDTQYF,-,TRBV11-3,TRBJ2-3,TRBD2
TGTGCCAGTAGTAGTGGCAGGATTCCCACAGATACGCAGTATTTT,CASSSGRIPTDTQYF,-,TRBV19,TRBJ2-3,-
TGTGCCAGCACGGGCAGGGTGTATAATTCACCCCTCCACTTT,CASTGRVYNSPLHF,-,TRBV6-5,TRBJ1-6,-
TGTGCCACCAGCACAGACAGGGGGCGCACCACCGGGGAGCTGTTTTTT,CATSTDRGRTTGELFF,-,TRBV15,TRBJ2-2,TRBD1
TGTGCCAGTAGTATTTGGACTAGCGGCTCCTACAATGAGCAGTTCTTC,CASSIWTSGSYNEQFF,few,TRBV19,TRBJ2-1,TRBD2
TGTGCCAGCAGCCAGGGACAGGGGGTCTTCTTTGTGGAGAACACTGAAGCTTTCTTT,CASSQGQGVFFVENTEAFF,-,TRBV7-9,TRBJ1-1,TRBD1
TGTGCCAGCAGCCCAATAGCGGGGGAAAAAAACATTCAGTACTTC,CASSPIAGEKNIQYF,once,TRBV7-6,TRBJ2-4,TRBD2
TGTGCCAGCGGATCTAGCGGGGGGCTCCGCCGCTCCTACAATGAGCAGTTCTTC,CASGSSGGLRRSYNEQFF,-,TRBV2,TRBJ2-1,TRBD2
TGCGCCAGCAGCTTGAATCTGGGGGGAGGCTACACCTTC,CASSLNLGGGYTF,-,TRBV5-1,TRBJ1-2,-
TGTGCTAGTGGTTTTTGGAGGAGCGAGCAGTACTTC,CASGFWRSEQYF,-,TRBV12-5,TRBJ2-7,-
TGTGCCAGCAGCTTAGCCAGGGCCAGTGAAGCTTTCTTT,CASSLARASEAFF,-,TRBV13,TRBJ1-1,-
TGTGCCAGCAGTAATATTGGCGGGGGGGCCAACGAGCAGTACTTC,CASSNIGGGANEQYF,-,TRBV2,TRBJ2-7,TRBD2
TGTGCCAGTATTCAGTCGCCGAATCAGCCCCAGCATTTT,CASIQSPNQPQHF,-,TRBV19,TRBJ1-5,-
TGTGCCAGCAGTGTCAGCCTCGGGGGATCTTCCTACAATGAGCAGTTCTTC,CASSVSLGGSSYNEQFF,-,TRBV6-1,TRBJ2-1,-
TGTGCCAGCAGTTTTTACGGACAGGGGGCCTCTGAAGCTTTCTTT,CASSFYGQGASEAFF,-,TRBV27,TRBJ1-1,TRBD1
TGTGCCACCAGTGCTCCGTACACAGATACGCAGTATTTT,CATSAPYTDTQYF,-,TRBV24-1,TRBJ2-3,-
TGTGTGTACAGGGAGAGGGATGGCTACACCTTC,CVYRERDGYTF,-,TRBV7-2,TRBJ1-2,-
TGTGCCAGCAGCGAGGAGCCCGCGGGCATAGAGACCCAGTACTTC,CASSEEPAGIETQYF,once,TRBV9,TRBJ2-5,-
TGTGCCAGCCAGGGGAGAATAAACGGGGAGCTGTTTTTT,CASQGRINGELFF,-,TRBV25-1,TRBJ2-2,-
TGCGCCAGCAGCCCCTCGGGGACAGGGAGCGCCGGGGAGCTGTTTTTT,CASSPSGTGSAGELFF,-,TRBV4-1,TRBJ2-2,TRBD1
TGTGCCAGCAGTTTCCACCAGGGGGACAATTCACCCCTCCACTTT,CASSFHQGDNSPLHF,once,TRBV27,TRBJ1-6,TRBD1
TGTGCCAGCAGCTTAGGGACAGGTTTCTACGAGCAGTACTTC,CASSLGTGFYEQYF,-,TRBV7-9,TRBJ2-7,TRBD1
TGTGCCAGCAGCGACAGCGGGGGCCACACAGATACGCAGTATTTT,CASSDSGGHTDTQYF,-,TRBV7-9,TRBJ2-3,TRBD2
TGTGCCAGCAGTTTTCGGGGTCTAGGCGAGCAGTACTTC,CASSFRGLGEQYF,-,TRBV28,TRBJ2-7,-
TGTGCCAGCAGCTTAGAACGGGCCTACGAGCAGTACTTC,CASSLERAYEQYF,-,TRBV7-8,TRBJ2-7,-
TGTGCCTGGAGTGTAGCGGGCAATCAGCCCCAGCATTTT,CAWSVAGNQPQHF,once,TRBV30,TRBJ1-5,-
TGTGCTAGTGGCCAGACTAGCATGGAGACCCAGTACTTC,CASGQTSMETQYF,-,TRBV12-5,TRBJ2-5,TRBD2
TGTGCCAGCAGCCCATCTAGCGGGGGGGCAGGAGAGCAGTTCTTC,CASSPSSGGAGEQFF,-,TRBV2,TRBJ2-1,TRBD2
TGTGCCAGCAGCGTTTCGGGTGCTAGCAATCAGCCCCAGCATTTT,CASSVSGASNQPQHF,few,TRBV9,TRBJ1-5,-
TGTGCCAGCACCGGGACAGGGACCCACGAGCAGTACTTC,CASTGTGTHEQYF,-,TRBV5-6,TRBJ2-7,TRBD1
TGCGCCAGCAGCACATTACAGGGACAGGGTGTAGGAGGCTACACCTTC,CASSTLQGQGVGGYTF,-,TRBV4-3,TRBJ1-2,TRBD1
TGTGCCAGCAGTGAATCTGGACTGGACAATCAGCCCCAGCATTTT,CASSESGLDNQPQHF,-,TRBV25-1,TRBJ1-5,-
TGTGCCAGCAGCTACGGACAGGGAACCACTGAAGCTTTCTTT,CASSYGQGTTEAFF,few,TRBV7-8,TRBJ1-1,TRBD1